These 4 T cell receptor beta chains were sequenced from one sample in a study of blood T cell repertoires in COVID-19. TCRdb keeps only in-frame clones here, not all; method: immunoSEQ multiplex PCR. The sample yields roughly 120,000 clones, less than 95% seen once. The sequenced material came from peripheral blood. All receptors derive from a human donor with active COVID-19. The donor label of this sample is uncertain.

This chain uses TRBV2 with TRBJ1-5; D possibly corresponds to TRBD1 (6 bases). CDR1 and CDR2 from the germline V gene are SNHLY and FYNNEI. The CDR3 is made up of 14 amino acids. With 7 bases removed from V and 6 bases from J, the gap between germline ends came to 16 bases. CDR3 protein: CASKGGAPGQPQHF. The DNA for the CDR3 is TGTGCCAGCAAGGGGGGGGCCCCGGGTCAGCCCCAGCATTTT.

This sequence joins TRBV18 and TRBJ1-2; 11 bases agree with TRBD1. Germline assignment: CDR1 KGHSH and CDR2 LQKENI. There are 15 residues in the CDR3. V lost 2 bases, J lost 3 bases, and 2 bases stayed unmatched. Here the CDR3 DNA reads TGTGCCAGCTCACCAAGGACAGGGGGCGACTATGGCTACACCTTC. Protein sequence: CASSPRTGGDYGYTF.

This chain joins TRBV3-1 (or the pseudogene TRBV3-2) and TRBJ2-3; weak D call: TRBD1 (5 bases). The germline V gene encodes CDR1 LGHDT and CDR2 YNNKEL (reference sequence). The CDR3 spans 18 residues. Trimming left V 1 base short and J 0 bases short, with 17 bases between. CDR3 nucleotides: TGTGCCAGCAGCCAAGGAAGGAAGGGGATTTTGAGCACAGATACGCAGTATTTT. Protein: CASSQGRKGILSTDTQYF.

The chain has TRBV9 and TRBJ2-3, with a tentative D call TRBD2 (7 bases). Trimming pared 1 base from V and 3 bases from J, leaving 15 bases between. The CDR3 totals 16 residues. CDR1 SGDLS and CDR2 YYNGEE come from the germline V gene. The CDR3 nucleotides are TGTGCCAGCAGCGTATTAAAGGGGGGGGCGACAGATACGCAGTATTTT. Translating gives CASSVLKGGATDTQYF.